The sequence of this T cell receptor (beta chain) was determined in a study of response to subunit inactivated influenza vaccine. Study-wide results and caveats: Few new T cells, the authors suggested, are recruited by each seasonal influenza vaccination.

This clonotype was found many times. Its antigen is as yet unknown. Germline V gives CDR1 DFQATT, CDR2 SNEGSKA (reference sequence). V was trimmed by 4 bases and J by 6 bases, leaving 19 bases between them. The CDR3 has 15 amino acids. TCRdb analysed the RT-PCR reads with MiXCR anew, one entry per CDR3 protein. The sample shows about 520,000 distinct CDR3 sequences, approximately 7.2% of them seen only once. The chain recombines TRBV20-1 with TRBJ2-1; D unclear. This clonotype was sampled from a man between 50 and 69 years old who received an inactivated influenza vaccine. This specimen was PBMCs from blood, taken roughly 24 months after vaccination. The chain's CDR3 is CSAIQDFANLNEQFF. In DNA form, the CDR3 reads TGCAGTGCTATTCAGGATTTCGCAAACCTCAATGAGCAGTTCTTC.